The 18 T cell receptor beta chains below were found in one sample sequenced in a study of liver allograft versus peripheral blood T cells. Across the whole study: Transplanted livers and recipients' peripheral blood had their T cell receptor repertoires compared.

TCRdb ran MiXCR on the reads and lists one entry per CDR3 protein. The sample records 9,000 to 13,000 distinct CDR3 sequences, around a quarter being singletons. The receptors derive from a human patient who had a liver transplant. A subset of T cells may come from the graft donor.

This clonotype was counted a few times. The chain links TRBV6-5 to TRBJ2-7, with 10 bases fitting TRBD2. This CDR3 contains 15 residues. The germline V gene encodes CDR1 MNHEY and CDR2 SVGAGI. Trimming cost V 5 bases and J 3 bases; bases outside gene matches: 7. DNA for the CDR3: TGTGCCAGCAGTATCACTAGCGGGACATACTACGAGCAGTACTTC. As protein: CASSITSGTYYEQYF.

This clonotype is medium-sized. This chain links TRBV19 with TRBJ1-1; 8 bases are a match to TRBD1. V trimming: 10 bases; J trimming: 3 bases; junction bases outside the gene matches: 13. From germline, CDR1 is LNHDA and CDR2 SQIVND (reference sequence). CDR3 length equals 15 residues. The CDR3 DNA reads TGTGCCACCAGTATCAGGGGGCTGATACACACTGAAGCTTTCTTT. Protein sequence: CATSIRGLIHTEAFF.

CDR3 bases: TGTGCTAGTGGTTTGGATGGCGGGAGTTACGAGCAGTACTTC. Encoded protein: CASGLDGGSYEQYF. V usage is TRBV12-5 and J usage is TRBJ2-7; TRBD2 matches 7 bases. The length of the CDR3 is 14 residues. Germline lookup yields CDR1 LGHNT and CDR2 FRNRAP. The J segment lost 4 bases and the V segment lost 1 base, leaving 4 bases of the junction unmatched.

CDR3 nucleotide sequence: TGTGCCAGCTGTTCACGGACAGGGTATAGCAATCAGCCCCAGCATTTT. Encoded protein: CASCSRTGYSNQPQHF. The J gene is TRBJ1-5, the V gene TRBV6-2 or TRBV6-3; 8 positions match TRBD1. Per germline, CDR1 MNHEY and CDR2 SVGEGT. The junction had 9 bases not matched to a gene; V was cut back by 8 bases and J by 0 bases. The CDR3 runs to 16 residues.

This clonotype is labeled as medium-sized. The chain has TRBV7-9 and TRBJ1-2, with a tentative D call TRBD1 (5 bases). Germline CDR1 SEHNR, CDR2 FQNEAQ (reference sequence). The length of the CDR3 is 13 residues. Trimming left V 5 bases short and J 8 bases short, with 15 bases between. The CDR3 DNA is TGTGCCAGCAGCCATTCCACAGGACCGGGCTACACCTTC. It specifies CASSHSTGPGYTF.

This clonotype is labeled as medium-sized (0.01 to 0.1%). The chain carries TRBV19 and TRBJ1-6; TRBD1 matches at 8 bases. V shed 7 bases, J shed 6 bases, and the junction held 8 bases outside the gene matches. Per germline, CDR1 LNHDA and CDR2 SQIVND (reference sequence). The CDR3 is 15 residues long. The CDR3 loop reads CASTRGTGTNSPLHF. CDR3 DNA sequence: TGTGCCAGTACCCGCGGGACAGGCACTAATTCACCCCTCCACTTT.

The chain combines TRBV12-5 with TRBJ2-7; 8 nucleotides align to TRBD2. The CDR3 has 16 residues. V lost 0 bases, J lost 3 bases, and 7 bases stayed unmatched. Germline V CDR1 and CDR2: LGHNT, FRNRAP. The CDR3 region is CASGLVREGALYEQYF. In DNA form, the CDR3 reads TGTGCTAGTGGTTTGGTACGGGAGGGTGCGCTCTACGAGCAGTACTTC.

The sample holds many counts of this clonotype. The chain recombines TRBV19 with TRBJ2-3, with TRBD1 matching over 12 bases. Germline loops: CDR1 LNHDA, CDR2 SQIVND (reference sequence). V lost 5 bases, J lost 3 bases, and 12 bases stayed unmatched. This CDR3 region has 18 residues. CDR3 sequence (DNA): TGTGCCAGTAGTCGGGACAGGGGGCCTTTTAGTAGGACAGATACGCAGTATTTT. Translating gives CASSRDRGPFSRTDTQYF.

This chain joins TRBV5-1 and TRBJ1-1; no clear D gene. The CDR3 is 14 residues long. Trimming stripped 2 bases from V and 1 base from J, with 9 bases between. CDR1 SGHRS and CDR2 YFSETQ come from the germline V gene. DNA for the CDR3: TGCGCCAGCAGCTTAGAGGGAGGGAACACTGAAGCTTTCTTT. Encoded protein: CASSLEGGNTEAFF.

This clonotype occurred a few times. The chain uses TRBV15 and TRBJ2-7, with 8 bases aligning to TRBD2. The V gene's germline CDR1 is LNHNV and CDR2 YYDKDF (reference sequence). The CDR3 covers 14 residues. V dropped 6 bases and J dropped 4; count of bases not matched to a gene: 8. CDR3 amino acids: CATSRVSGRYEQYF. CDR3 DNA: TGTGCCACCAGTAGGGTGAGCGGGAGATACGAGCAGTACTTC.

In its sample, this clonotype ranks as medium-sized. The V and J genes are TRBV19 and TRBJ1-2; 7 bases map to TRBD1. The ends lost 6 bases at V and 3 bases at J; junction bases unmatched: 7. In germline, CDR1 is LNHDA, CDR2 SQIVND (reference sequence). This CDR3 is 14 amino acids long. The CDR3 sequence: CASREGGLDYGYTF. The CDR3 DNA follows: TGTGCCAGTAGGGAAGGGGGCCTTGACTATGGCTACACCTTC.

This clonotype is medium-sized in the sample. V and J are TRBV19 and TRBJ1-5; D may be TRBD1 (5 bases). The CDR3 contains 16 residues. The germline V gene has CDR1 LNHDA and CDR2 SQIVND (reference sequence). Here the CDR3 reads CATTTGGLLFDQPQHF. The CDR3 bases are TGTGCTACCACCACAGGAGGGCTTCTTTTCGATCAGCCCCAGCATTTT. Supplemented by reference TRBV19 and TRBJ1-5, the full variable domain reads DGGITQSPKYLFRKEGQNVTLSCEQNLNHDAMYWYRQDPGQGLRLIYYSQIVNDFQKGDIAEGYSVSREKKESFPLTVTSAQKNPTAFYLCATTTGGLLFDQPQHFGDGTRLSIL.

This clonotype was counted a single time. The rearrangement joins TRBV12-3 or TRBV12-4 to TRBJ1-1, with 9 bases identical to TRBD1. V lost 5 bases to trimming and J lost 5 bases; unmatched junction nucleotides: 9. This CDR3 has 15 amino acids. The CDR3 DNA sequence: TGTGCCAGCAGTCACCTAGGAGGACAGGGGACTGAAGCTTTCTTT. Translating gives CASSHLGGQGTEAFF.

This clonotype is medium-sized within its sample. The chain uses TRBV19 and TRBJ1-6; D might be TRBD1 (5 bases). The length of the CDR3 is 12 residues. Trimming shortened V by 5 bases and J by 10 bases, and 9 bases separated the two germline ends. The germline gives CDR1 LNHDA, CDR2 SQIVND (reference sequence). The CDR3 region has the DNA TGTGCCAGTAGTCCCCGGGGGTCACCCCTCCACTTT. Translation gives CASSPRGSPLHF.

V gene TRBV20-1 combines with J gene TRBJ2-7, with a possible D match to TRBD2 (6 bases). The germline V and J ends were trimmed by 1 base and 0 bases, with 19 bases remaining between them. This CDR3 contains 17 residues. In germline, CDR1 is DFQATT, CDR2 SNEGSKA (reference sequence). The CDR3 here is CSARVRRDFSSSYEQYF. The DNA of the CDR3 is TGCAGTGCTAGAGTAAGAAGGGACTTTTCGAGCTCCTACGAGCAGTACTTC.

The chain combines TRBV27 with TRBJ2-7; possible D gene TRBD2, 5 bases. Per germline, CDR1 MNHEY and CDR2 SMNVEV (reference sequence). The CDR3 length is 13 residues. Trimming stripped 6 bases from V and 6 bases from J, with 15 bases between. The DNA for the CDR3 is TGTGCCAGCAGGAATAGCGCCGGGATCGAGCAGTACTTC. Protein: CASRNSAGIEQYF.

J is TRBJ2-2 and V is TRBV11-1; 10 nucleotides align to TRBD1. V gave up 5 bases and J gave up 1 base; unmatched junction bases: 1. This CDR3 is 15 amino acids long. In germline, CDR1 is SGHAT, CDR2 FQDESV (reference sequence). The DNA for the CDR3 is TGTGCCAGCAGCAGGGACAGGGGGAACACCGGGGAGCTGTTTTTT. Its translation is CASSRDRGNTGELFF.

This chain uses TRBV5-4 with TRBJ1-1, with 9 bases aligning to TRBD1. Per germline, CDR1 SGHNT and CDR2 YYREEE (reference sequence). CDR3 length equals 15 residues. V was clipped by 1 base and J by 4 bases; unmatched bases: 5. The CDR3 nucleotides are TGTGCCAGCAGCTTGTGGACAGGGGAGGTCACTGAAGCTTTCTTT. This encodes CASSLWTGEVTEAFF.